The rows below give T cell receptor beta chains drawn from one sample of a study of shared clonotypes between healthy human individuals. The protocol was immunoSEQ multiplex PCR, while the TCRdb copy is restricted to in-frame clones and leaves out a portion. This table has about 2.2 million clones, more than 85% appearing once. The material sequenced was naive CD8+ T cells from PBMCs. The receptors were sampled from a man between 18 and 29 years old in good health. Some clones in this sample may be carry-over from other donors' samples. Each CDR3 is given with its conserved first and last residue. The order of the fields is J gene, D gene, clone size, V gene, CDR3 DNA, CDR3 protein. A D gene is named only where the DNA matches it firmly. Clone size is not always given. Where it is, it says once, few, many or a class for expanded clones.

>TRBJ2-2|TRBD2|NA|TRBV27
TGTGCCAGCAGTTTTCGCGGGGGAAACACCGGGGAGCTGTTTTTT
CASSFRGGNTGELFF
>TRBJ2-7|TRBD2|NA|TRBV2
TGTGCCAGCAGTGAACGGACTAGCAGCTCCTACGAGCAGTACTTC
CASSERTSSSYEQYF
>TRBJ2-7|TRBD1|once|TRBV5-8
TGTGCCAGCAGCGGACGGACAGGGACCTACGAGCAGTACTTC
CASSGRTGTYEQYF
>TRBJ2-7|TRBD2|NA|TRBV2
TGTGCCACCCTCTCTAGCGGCCTAATCTACGAGCAGTACTTC
CATLSSGLIYEQYF
>TRBJ2-7|TRBD2|once|TRBV5-6
TGTGCCAGCAGCTATCTAGCGGGAGGTTTCTACGAGCAGTACTTC
CASSYLAGGFYEQYF
>TRBJ2-7|TRBD2|NA|TRBV10-2
TGCGCCAGCAGTGAGTCTCGGCTAGCGGGAGTTGAGCAGTACTTC
CASSESRLAGVEQYF
>TRBJ2-1|NA|NA|TRBV7-2
TGTGCCAGCAGCTCCAGCGCGAACTCCTACAATGAGCAGTTCTTC
CASSSSANSYNEQFF
>TRBJ2-7|NA|NA|TRBV7-2
TGTGCCAGCAGCTTCGTCGGGGAGCAGTACTTC
CASSFVGEQYF
>TRBJ2-7|TRBD2|NA|TRBV19
TGTGCCAGTCGCGGTGGGGGGGGCTACGAGCAGTACTTC
CASRGGGGYEQYF
>TRBJ1-1|TRBD1|NA|TRBV29-1
TGCAGCGCCGCGACAGGGCCCCTGGCTTTCTTT
CSAATGPLAFF
>TRBJ2-1|TRBD2|NA|TRBV11-1
TGTGCCAGCAGCTCTGGGGGAGGGGACCGGGGTAATGAGCAGTTCTTC
CASSSGGGDRGNEQFF
>TRBJ1-2|TRBD1|NA|TRBV9
TGTGCCAGCAGCGGGGGACAGGGAGCCTATGGCTACACCTTC
CASSGGQGAYGYTF
>TRBJ2-3|TRBD2|NA|TRBV7-9
TGTGCCAGCAGCTTAGACGCGGGACTATGGGGCACAGATACGCAGTATTTT
CASSLDAGLWGTDTQYF
>TRBJ2-1|TRBD2|NA|TRBV15
TGTGCCACCAGCAGAGATTCTAGTCGACTAGCGGGACAATGGAAGATTGACAATGAGCAGTTCTTC
CATSRDSSRLAGQWKIDNEQFF
>TRBJ2-7|TRBD2|NA|TRBV27
TGTGCCAGCAGTTGGCTAGCGGAGGGAGGCGGGAAGGTCGAGCAGTACTTC
CASSWLAEGGGKVEQYF
>TRBJ1-1|NA|few|TRBV5-1
TGCGCCAGCAGGGGCAGGGTGAACACTGAAGCTTTCTTT
CASRGRVNTEAFF
>TRBJ2-7|TRBD1|NA|TRBV27
TGTGCCAGCGGATTAACCGGGACAGGGCACGAGCAGTACTTC
CASGLTGTGHEQYF
>TRBJ1-1|NA|NA|TRBV19
TGTGCCAGTAGACTCGGGTTAGAAGGTGCCAACACTGAAGCTTTCTTT
CASRLGLEGANTEAFF
>TRBJ1-5|NA|NA|TRBV27
TGTGCCAGCAGTTTATTTCAGGATAATCAGCCCCAGCATTTT
CASSLFQDNQPQHF
>TRBJ2-7|TRBD2|NA|TRBV10-2
TGCGCCAGCAGGGGCCCCGGGACTAGCACTAGTTGGGCCTACGAGCAGTACTTC
CASRGPGTSTSWAYEQYF
>TRBJ1-4|NA|NA|TRBV27
TGTGCCAGCAGCCAACGCCCGGCACAGGTAGTCAATGAAAAACTGTTTTTT
CASSQRPAQVVNEKLFF
>TRBJ2-7|TRBD2|NA|TRBV4-3
TGCGCCAGCAGTCCTAGCGGGATTGGATCCTACGAGCAGTACTTC
CASSPSGIGSYEQYF
>TRBJ1-1|NA|NA|TRBV2
TGTGCCAGCAACCCAAGGAGGGAGAACACTGAAGCTTTCTTT
CASNPRRENTEAFF
>TRBJ1-1|NA|NA|TRBV29-1
TGCAGCGTTGATAAGGGAAACGCTGAAGCTTTCTTT
CSVDKGNAEAFF
>TRBJ2-7|NA|NA|TRBV27
TGTGCCAGCAGCGTCGGGACACACTACGAGCAGTACTTC
CASSVGTHYEQYF
>TRBJ2-1|TRBD2|once|TRBV7-9
TGTGCCAGCAGCTCCCGGGAACGGGAGGGCAATGAGCAGTTCTTC
CASSSREREGNEQFF
>TRBJ1-1|NA|NA|TRBV2
TGTGCCAGCAGTGAAGAGGGGGAAGGGGTAAGGACTGAAGCTTTCTTT
CASSEEGEGVRTEAFF
>TRBJ2-5|NA|NA|TRBV6-1
TGTGCCAGCAGTGAAAGAAATAGGCTAGAGACCCAGTACTTC
CASSERNRLETQYF
>TRBJ1-1|NA|NA|TRBV15
TGTGCCACCAGCAGCCGACAGTCCTTGAACACTGAAGCTTTCTTT
CATSSRQSLNTEAFF
>TRBJ2-2|NA|NA|TRBV5-1
TGCGCCAGCAGCTTTGGGACCGCGGGTCGGTATACCGGGGAGCTGTTTTTT
CASSFGTAGRYTGELFF
>TRBJ2-6|NA|NA|TRBV7-8
TGTGCCAGCAGCTCTAAGCAGGGCCCTGGGGCCAACGTCCTGACTTTC
CASSSKQGPGANVLTF
>TRBJ1-1|NA|NA|TRBV27
TGTGCCAGCAGTTGGTATGCGGCGAGTGAGGCTTTCTTT
CASSWYAASEAFF
>TRBJ2-1|NA|NA|TRBV7-2
TGTGCCAGCAGCCCCGAGCGTTACAATGAGCAGTTCTTC
CASSPERYNEQFF
>TRBJ2-7|TRBD1|once|TRBV2
TGTGCCACCTCCCGGACAGGGGGCTACGAGCAGTACTTC
CATSRTGGYEQYF
>TRBJ2-2|NA|NA|TRBV7-8
TGTGCCAGCAGCTTAGACAAGGGCGGGGAGCTGTTTTTT
CASSLDKGGELFF
>TRBJ2-7|NA|NA|TRBV11-2
TGTGCCAGCAGCCCCGGACACAGGGCCTCCTCCTACGAGCAGTACTTC
CASSPGHRASSYEQYF
>TRBJ2-7|NA|NA|TRBV15
TGTGCCACCAGCAGAGGAGCGGGACAGCAATACGAGCAGTACTTC
CATSRGAGQQYEQYF
>TRBJ1-2|NA|once|TRBV6-5
TGTGCCAGCAGTTACACGCAGACTACAGACTACACCTTC
CASSYTQTTDYTF
>TRBJ2-1|NA|NA|TRBV29-1
TGCAGCGTTGAAGATCGCGTCGTCATCAATGAGCAGTTCTTC
CSVEDRVVINEQFF
>TRBJ2-7|NA|NA|TRBV4-1
TGCGCCAGCAGCCAAGATGGGCAGGGAATCGAGCAGTACTTC
CASSQDGQGIEQYF
>TRBJ2-1|TRBD2|NA|TRBV7-2
TGTGCCAGCAGCACTAGCGGGAGAGCCTACAATGAGCAGTTCTTC
CASSTSGRAYNEQFF
>TRBJ1-5|TRBD1|once|TRBV4-3
TGCGCCAGCAGCCAAGGGACAGGGGGCGATCAGCCCCAGCATTTT
CASSQGTGGDQPQHF
>TRBJ2-7|TRBD2|NA|TRBV28
TGTGCCAGCAGTTCACCCCGGGAGGGCCCGCGGGAGCAGTACTTC
CASSSPREGPREQYF
>TRBJ1-4|NA|NA|TRBV5-6
TGTGCCAGCAGCTTGGGGACCTCTACCCCTCTTGGTGAAAAACTGTTTTTT
CASSLGTSTPLGEKLFF
>TRBJ2-7|NA|NA|TRBV13
TGTGCCAGCAGCTCTGACTACGAGCAGTACTTC
CASSSDYEQYF
>TRBJ2-7|NA|NA|TRBV6-5
TGTGCCAGCAGCACTATGGGGATTCTGAACGAGCAGTACTTC
CASSTMGILNEQYF
>TRBJ2-1|TRBD2|NA|TRBV7-9
TGTGCCAGCATCATAGCGGGAGGAAATGAGCAGTTCTTC
CASIIAGGNEQFF
>TRBJ2-7|NA|NA|TRBV18
TGTGCCAGCTCACCAGTGACGGGACTGGGGGAGCAGTACTTC
CASSPVTGLGEQYF
>TRBJ1-2|TRBD1|NA|TRBV28
TGTGCCAGCAGTTCCGGACAGGGGATCCATGGCTACACCTTC
CASSSGQGIHGYTF
>TRBJ2-1|NA|NA|TRBV27
TGTGCCAGCAGTTTAAGTACTAGCATCTACAATGAGCAGTTCTTC
CASSLSTSIYNEQFF
>TRBJ2-7|NA|NA|TRBV5-5
TGTGCCAGCAGCTTGCCGGGACTCCCCTACGAGCAGTACTTC
CASSLPGLPYEQYF